The rows below give T cell receptor beta chains drawn from one sample of a study of T cell responses to AZD1222 COVID-19 vaccine. TCRdb's table, derived via immunoSEQ multiplex PCR, lists solely in-frame clones and lacks some. The table shows 90,000 to 120,000 clones, with 75% to 95% occurring only once. Sequencing was performed on peripheral blood, taken 28 days after the second AZD1222 dose. These TCRs come from an adult who received the AZD1222 COVID-19 vaccine. CDR3s include the opening cysteine and the closing phenylalanine or tryptophan. The D gene is left open where the match is weak. Expanded clones get a size class; other rows say once, few or many, or leave the size out.

>TRBJ1-6|-|TRBV7-9|-
TGTGCCAGCAGCTTAGGGTTCAGGGACCTTAATTCACCCCTCCACTTT
CASSLGFRDLNSPLHF
>TRBJ1-2|-|TRBV10-2|-
TGCGCCAGCAGTGACGCCAGGGCAGTCTACACCTTC
CASSDARAVYTF
>TRBJ2-6|-|TRBV5-1|-
TGCGCCAGCAGCTTGGGGAGTGGGGCCAACGTCCTGACTTTC
CASSLGSGANVLTF
>TRBJ2-2|-|TRBV7-2|TRBD2
TGTGCCAGCAGCCCCCGGCTAGCGGGAGACACCGGGGAGCTGTTTTTT
CASSPRLAGDTGELFF
>TRBJ1-6|-|TRBV27|-
TGTGCCAGCACCCGAAGGGGTTTCTATAATTCACCCCTCCACTTT
CASTRRGFYNSPLHF
>TRBJ1-5|once|TRBV6-1|TRBD1
TGTGCCAGCAGTGAATGGGACAGGGGCAACCAGCCCCAGCATTTT
CASSEWDRGNQPQHF
>TRBJ1-2|-|TRBV6-4|-
TGTGCCAGCAGTGACTCCGGGCAGCCAACTAACTATGGCTACACCTTC
CASSDSGQPTNYGYTF
>TRBJ2-5|-|TRBV24-1|-
TGTGCCACCAGTGATGTCCAAGAGACCCAGTACTTC
CATSDVQETQYF
>TRBJ2-1|once|TRBV4-3|TRBD2
TGCGCCAGCAGCCCTCTAGCGGGAGGGGGCGATGAGCAGTTCTTC
CASSPLAGGGDEQFF
>TRBJ2-1|-|TRBV6-5|-
TGTGCCAGCAGTTACTCTCGGAATGAGCAGTTCTTC
CASSYSRNEQFF
>TRBJ1-2|-|TRBV5-1|-
TGCGCCAGCAGCTTGGAGGGCAGGGACGGCTACACCTTC
CASSLEGRDGYTF
>TRBJ1-5|-|TRBV6-2/TRBV6-3|-
TGTGCCAGCAGTTATTCAGGGTCTAGCAATCAGCCCCAGCATTTT
CASSYSGSSNQPQHF
>TRBJ1-5|-|TRBV27|-
TGTGCCAGCAGTTCGTACAATCAGCCCCAGCATTTT
CASSSYNQPQHF
>TRBJ1-5|-|TRBV6-6|TRBD1
TGTGCCAGCAGTGGACAGGGTTTTCAGCCCCAGCATTTT
CASSGQGFQPQHF
>TRBJ2-1|-|TRBV11-3|TRBD2
TGTGCCAGCAGCCCGAGGACTAGCGTCTACAATGAGCAGTTCTTC
CASSPRTSVYNEQFF
>TRBJ2-1|-|TRBV2|TRBD2
TGTGCCAGCAGTCCTAGAGGACTAGCGGGAGGTAGGTGGGATGAGCAGTTCTTC
CASSPRGLAGGRWDEQFF
>TRBJ2-3|-|TRBV10-1|-
TGCGCCAGCAGCAAGGTTAAGACAGCAACAGATACGCAGTATTTT
CASSKVKTATDTQYF
>TRBJ1-1|-|TRBV29-1|-
TGCAGCGCCAAGGACGGGAACACTGAAGCTTTCTTT
CSAKDGNTEAFF
>TRBJ1-1|few|TRBV5-1|-
TGCGCCAGCGGCCGGGACGCGAACACTGAAGCTTTCTTT
CASGRDANTEAFF
>TRBJ1-4|-|TRBV6-6|-
TGTGCCAGCAGTCGCTTAGGGCCCCAGCGCGGAACTAATGAAAAACTGTTTTTT
CASSRLGPQRGTNEKLFF
>TRBJ2-7|-|TRBV11-3|TRBD2
TGTGCCAGCAGCCCAGCGGGAGTGACCTACGAGCAGTACTTC
CASSPAGVTYEQYF
>TRBJ2-7|-|TRBV4-1|-
TGCGCCAGCAGCCAAGGGGCTAGCGAAAACTACGAGCAGTACTTC
CASSQGASENYEQYF
>TRBJ1-5|-|TRBV6-5|-
TGTGCCAGCAGTCATGGAGGGGGCAATCAGCCCCAGCATTTT
CASSHGGGNQPQHF
>TRBJ1-6|-|TRBV7-2|-
TGTGCCAGCAGCTCTAGGGCGGAAGGTTCACCCCTCCACTTT
CASSSRAEGSPLHF
>TRBJ2-7|-|TRBV14|TRBD2
TGTGCCAGCAGAACGACTAGCGGGAGGGCCGAGCAGTACTTC
CASRTTSGRAEQYF
>TRBJ1-3|-|TRBV10-2|TRBD1
TGCGCCAGCAGTGAGTACGAGGGGGCCGGCGGAAACACCATATATTTT
CASSEYEGAGGNTIYF
>TRBJ2-6|-|TRBV12-5|TRBD1
TGTGCTAGTGGGCGGGACAGGGGATCCGGGGCCAACGTCCTGACTTTC
CASGRDRGSGANVLTF